The next 28 T cell receptor beta chains were all read from a single sample in a study of T cells in Graves' hyperthyroidism and ophthalmopathy. RNA transcripts were the template for amplifying TCR beta CDR3 regions. The HTBI set primed first-round TCR CDR3 RT-PCR. TCRdb redid the calling of the multiplex PCR reads with MiXCR, one entry per CDR3 protein. This table has 300,000 to 400,000 distinct CDR3 sequences, over 10% appearing once. The sample taken for sequencing was blood. These receptors were collected from a woman under 30 with Graves' hyperthyroidism.

This clonotype was found a few times. The rearrangement links TRBV3-2 to TRBJ2-7; the table's D call, TRBD2, has no DNA check behind it. TRBV3-2 is listed as a pseudogene. The CDR3 contains 18 residues. The CDR3 here is CASSQGAALAGGPREQYF. The CDR3, as DNA: TGTGCCAGCAGCCAGGGGGCGGCACTAGCGGGAGGGCCCCGGGAGCAGTACTTC.

V usage is TRBV7-8 and J usage is TRBJ2-5; unclear D gene. The CDR3 loop spans 15 amino acids. Trimming pared 0 bases from V and 4 bases from J, leaving 12 bases between. The germline V gene has CDR1 SGHVS and CDR2 FQNEAQ. CDR3 in DNA: TGTGCCAGCAGCTTAGCGCGTGGGCTTGCAGAGACCCAGTACTTC. Protein: CASSLARGLAETQYF.

J is TRBJ2-5 and V is TRBV5-1; 10 bases agree with TRBD2. Germline CDR1 and CDR2: SGHRS and YFSETQ. V lost 2 bases, J lost 5 bases, and 3 bases stayed unmatched. The CDR3 spans 14 residues. The CDR3 is CASSFEREGETQYF. The DNA of the CDR3 is TGCGCCAGCAGCTTCGAGCGGGAGGGGGAGACCCAGTACTTC.

This clonotype was picked up many times. The rearrangement uses TRBV6-1 and TRBJ1-2; perhaps TRBD1 as D (6 bases). This CDR3 region has 15 residues. Germline V CDR1 and CDR2: MNHNS, SASEGT. The V gene lost 2 bases and the J gene lost 5 bases, with 15 bases spanning the gap. The CDR3 nucleotides are TGTGCCAGCAGTGAAATTCGGACAGACATGTATGGCTACACCTTC. It encodes CASSEIRTDMYGYTF.

This clonotype has ten or more counts. The chain employs TRBV27 and TRBJ2-7, with a tentative D call TRBD2 (6 bases). V was pared by 2 bases and J by 6 bases, with 14 bases between. Germline CDR1 MNHEY, CDR2 SMNVEV (reference sequence). The CDR3 runs to 14 residues. As DNA, the CDR3 is TGTGCCAGCAGTTTAACGGGCAACGGGGGCGAGCAGTACTTC. This encodes CASSLTGNGGEQYF.

This clonotype has ten or more counts. This chain uses TRBV14 with TRBJ1-1; tentative D call: TRBD1 (5 bases). Germline V gives CDR1 SGHDN, CDR2 FVKESK. The V end lost 2 bases, the J end lost 0 bases, and 7 bases lay between the germline ends. This CDR3 has 14 residues. In DNA form, the CDR3 reads TGTGCCAGCAGCCAAAAGGGACTGAACACTGAAGCTTTCTTT. Its protein product is CASSQKGLNTEAFF.

This clonotype was recorded many times. This sequence joins TRBV24-1 and TRBJ1-4; 7 positions match TRBD1. This CDR3 contains 15 residues. Germline-derived CDR1 and CDR2 are KGHDR and SFDVKD. V trimming: 4 bases; J trimming: 6 bases; junction bases outside the gene matches: 7. The CDR3 region is CATSDSRDSYEKLFF. CDR3 coding DNA: TGTGCCACCAGTGACTCCCGGGACAGTTATGAAAAACTGTTTTTT.

This clonotype was seen a handful of times. The rearrangement links TRBV27 to TRBJ1-4; unclear D gene. The CDR3 consists of 14 residues. Germline values: CDR1 MNHEY, CDR2 SMNVEV (reference sequence). Trimming left V 4 bases short and J 2 bases short, with 8 bases between. The CDR3 nucleotides are TGTGCCAGCAGTTCTGGGGTTACTAATGAAAAACTGTTTTTT. Translated: CASSSGVTNEKLFF.

A note on this clonotype: The germline gene is not matched at one end of the junction; a read error may be the cause. J is TRBJ1-2 and V is TRBV5-5; no clear D gene. CDR1 is SGHKS, CDR2 YYEKEE, per germline (reference sequence). This CDR3 is 12 amino acids long. CDR3 DNA: TGTGCCAGAAGCTTGGACGGTTATGGCTACACCTTC. This gives the protein CARSLDGYGYTF.

This clonotype was picked up many times. The rearrangement uses TRBV11-3 and TRBJ1-3, with D unresolved. Per the germline V gene, CDR1 is SGHNT and CDR2 is YENEEA. The CDR3 is 16 amino acids. Trimming left V 5 bases short and J 3 bases short, with 17 bases between. Written as DNA, the CDR3 is TGTGCCAGCAGCAACCTCCGGACGGTTCTTGGAAACACCATATATTTT. As protein: CASSNLRTVLGNTIYF.

This clonotype was observed many times. The chain recombines TRBV3-1 with TRBJ2-1; no clear D. Germline lookup yields CDR1 LGHDT and CDR2 YNNKEL (reference sequence). The germline V and J ends were trimmed by 3 bases and 9 bases, with 6 bases remaining between them. The CDR3 length is 11 residues. The CDR3 region has the DNA TGTGCCAGCAGCCACTTATTTGAGCAGTTCTTC. Its translation is CASSHLFEQFF.

In its sample, this clonotype was seen a few times. Because the CDR3's place on the DNA is in doubt, the DNA is left out and the CDR3 is given as listed by TCRdb. The chain has TRBV9 and TRBJ1-3; TRBD1, the table's D call, was not compared with the DNA. From germline, CDR1 is SGDLS and CDR2 YYNGEE. Including both end residues, the CDR3 is 16 amino acids long. The CDR3 loop reads CASSVGQGIGGNTIHF.

This clonotype was seen many times. The chain carries TRBV11-1 and TRBJ2-3; TRBD1 aligns across 7 bases. Germline-derived CDR1 and CDR2 are SGHAT and FQDESV (reference sequence). The CDR3 is made up of 14 amino acids. V gave up 5 bases and J gave up 5 bases; unmatched junction bases: 7. The CDR3 nucleotides are TGTGCCAGCAGCCCATTGAGGGACAGAGATACGCAGTATTTT. Translated, it gives CASSPLRDRDTQYF.

Details on this clonotype: Lacking the conserved final phenylalanine or tryptophan, this CDR3 likely reflects a read error. The rearrangement joins TRBV11-2 to TRBJ1-3; maybe TRBD1 (6 bases). The CDR3 consists of 16 residues. V lost 5 bases to trimming and J lost 0 bases, with 14 bases between them. From germline, CDR1 is SGHAT and CDR2 FQNNGV. CDR3 DNA sequence: TGTGCCAGCAGCGCGGACAGAGCCTTCTCTGGAAACACCATATATTCT. Its protein product is CASSADRAFSGNTIYS.

This clonotype was picked up many times. The rearrangement uses TRBV7-9 and TRBJ1-2; D remains unclear. V lost 2 bases and J 0 bases, leaving 10 bases between the germline ends. CDR1 is SEHNR and CDR2 is FQNEAQ in the germline V gene (reference sequence). CDR3 length: 15 residues. This chain's CDR3 is CASSLLLSPNYGYTF. The CDR3 DNA reads as TGTGCCAGCAGCTTACTTTTATCCCCTAACTATGGCTACACCTTC.

The rearrangement uses TRBV24-1 and TRBJ1-5, with 7 bases that match TRBD1. The length of the CDR3 is 16 residues. J was trimmed by 6 bases and V by 4 bases; bases with no gene match: 11. Germline CDR1 is KGHDR and CDR2 is SFDVKD. The CDR3 is CATSEARTGKFQPQHF. CDR3 coding DNA: TGTGCCACCAGTGAAGCCCGGACAGGAAAGTTTCAGCCCCAGCATTTT.

This clonotype was recorded a few times. The V and J genes are TRBV4-1 and TRBJ2-5; 8 bases are shared with TRBD1. Germline V lookup: CDR1 MGHRA, CDR2 YSYEKL. This CDR3 is built from 14 residues. V shed 4 bases, J shed 5 bases, and the junction held 6 bases outside the gene matches. CDR3 DNA: TGCGCCAGCAGCCCGGACAGGGCCTCGGAGACCCAGTACTTC. Protein product: CASSPDRASETQYF.

This clonotype was counted between two and nine times. CDR3 DNA sequence: TGCAGTGCTAGAGAGGTGACAGGGGGCGCGGGGGCTTTCTTT. Amino acid sequence: CSAREVTGGAGAFF. The chain recombines TRBV20-1 with TRBJ1-1; 10 nucleotides match TRBD1. The J segment lost 11 bases and the V segment lost 0 bases, leaving 9 bases of the junction unmatched. Germline CDR1 reads DFQATT; CDR2 reads SNEGSKA (reference sequence). The CDR3 extends over 14 amino acids.

This clonotype was counted between two and nine times. This chain links TRBV12-5 with TRBJ2-1, with 8 bases matching TRBD1. V lost 3 bases and J lost 4; bases outside the gene matches: 5. CDR3 length: 15 amino acids. Looked up from germline, CDR1 is LGHNT and CDR2 is FRNRAP. CDR3 coding DNA: TGTGCTAGTGGTTTAGGACAGGGTAGTTACAATGAGCAGTTCTTC. Translation gives CASGLGQGSYNEQFF. The variable domain in full, completed from reference TRBV12-5 and TRBJ2-1, reads DARVTQTPRHKVTEMGQEVTMRCQPILGHNTVFWYRQTMMQGLELLAYFRNRAPLDDSGMPKDRFSAEMPDATLATLKIQPSEPRDSAVYFCASGLGQGSYNEQFFGPGTRLTVL.

V gene TRBV4-1 combines with J gene TRBJ1-2; D might be TRBD1 (5 bases). Germline CDR1 reads MGHRA; CDR2 reads YSYEKL. This CDR3 region has 14 residues. V was clipped by 3 bases and J by 8 bases, with 16 bases between them. The CDR3 loop reads CASSHVDTSEGYTF. The DNA for the CDR3 is TGCGCCAGCAGCCACGTGGACACTTCGGAGGGCTACACCTTC.

The sample holds many counts of this clonotype. The V and J genes are TRBV6-1 and TRBJ1-4, with D perhaps matching TRBD1 (6 bases). Trimming took 2 bases from V and 7 from J, leaving 14 bases between them. The CDR3 totals 15 residues. Germline V CDR1 and CDR2: MNHNS, SASEGT. CDR3 in amino acids: CASSERTAGSEKLFF. In DNA, the CDR3 is TGTGCCAGCAGTGAACGGACAGCGGGGTCTGAAAAACTGTTTTTT.

The chain has TRBV4-2 and TRBJ1-1; TRBD1 matches 8 bases. The germline V gene has CDR1 LGHNA and CDR2 YNFKEQ. CDR3 length: 14 residues. Trimming cost V 2 bases and J 4 bases; bases outside gene matches: 3. CDR3 in amino acids: CASSQSTGGTEAFF. The CDR3 DNA reads TGTGCCAGCAGCCAATCAACAGGGGGCACTGAAGCTTTCTTT.

This clonotype has ten or more counts. The chain employs TRBV18 and TRBJ2-1, with TRBD2 matching over 10 bases. With V trimmed by 3 bases and J by 5 bases, 4 bases remained unmatched. Germline lookup yields CDR1 KGHSH and CDR2 LQKENI. The CDR3 has 15 amino acids. This CDR3 is CASSPTSGLNNEQFF. DNA of the CDR3: TGTGCCAGCTCACCGACTAGCGGGCTTAACAATGAGCAGTTCTTC.

The chain has TRBV13 and TRBJ2-2; D is tentatively TRBD1 or TRBD2 (5 bases each). Per the germline V gene, CDR1 is PRHDT and CDR2 is FYEKMQ (reference sequence). The CDR3 spans 15 residues. V was shortened by 5 bases and J by 5 bases, with 15 bases between the two germline ends. The CDR3 sequence is CASSRGTAMTGELFF. The CDR3 coding sequence is TGTGCCAGCAGCCGTGGGACCGCCATGACCGGGGAGCTGTTTTTT.

This clonotype was detected a few times. The DNA for the CDR3 is TGTGCCAGCAGAGAGGGGGGTTACCAGCCCCAGCATTTT. Translated: CASREGGYQPQHF. The genes are TRBV27 and TRBJ1-5; maybe TRBD1 (6 bases). From germline, CDR1 is MNHEY and CDR2 SMNVEV (reference sequence). The CDR3 has 13 residues. V lost 6 bases and J 7 bases, leaving 13 bases between the germline ends.

This clonotype was observed at least ten times. J is TRBJ2-1 and V is TRBV20-1; D assignment may be TRBD1 or TRBD2 (5 bases each). Per germline, CDR1 DFQATT and CDR2 SNEGSKA (reference sequence). The CDR3 sequence is 13 residues long. Trimming took off 5 bases at V and 0 bases at J, with 8 bases between the two ends. The CDR3 region is CSARDGSYNEQFF. For the CDR3, the DNA is TGCAGTGCTCGGGACGGCTCCTACAATGAGCAGTTCTTC.

The rearrangement joins TRBV4-1 to TRBJ1-3; maybe TRBD1 (5 bases). The V gene's germline CDR1 is MGHRA and CDR2 YSYEKL. The V and J ends lost 1 base and 8 bases respectively, with 9 bases between them. This CDR3 has 13 residues. CDR3: CASSQVGGDTIYF. The CDR3 DNA follows: TGCGCCAGCAGCCAAGTCGGAGGGGACACCATATATTTT.

This clonotype has at least ten counts. This chain connects TRBV6-1 to TRBJ2-5; D is possibly TRBD2 (7 bases). The germline CDR1 and CDR2 sequences are MNHNS and SASEGT. This CDR3 is 16 amino acids long. Trimming removed 7 bases from V and 4 bases from J, with 22 bases in between. The CDR3 spells CASTNFGGRVGETQYF. In DNA form, the CDR3 reads TGTGCCAGCACAAATTTCGGGGGGCGCGTTGGAGAGACCCAGTACTTC.